One sample yielded the 6 T cell receptor beta chains listed below, sequenced in a study of cytomegalovirus exposure and HLA in healthy donors. The primer mix had 60 Vbeta and 13 Jbeta primers. The table came from immunoSEQ multiplex PCR; TCRdb's copy has only in-frame clones and leaves some out. The sample shows roughly 120,000 clones, around 67% of them seen only once. Sequencing was performed on PBMCs. All receptors derive from a woman in her thirties or forties in good health and CMV-seronegative.

The rearrangement joins TRBV19 to TRBJ2-1, with 9 bases that match TRBD2. Germline V lookup: CDR1 LNHDA, CDR2 SQIVND (reference sequence). The CDR3 consists of 15 residues. The trim removed 6 bases at V and 1 base at J, leaving 4 bases unmatched. The CDR3 region has the DNA TGTGCCAGTAGGACTAGCGGAGTATCCTACAATGAGCAGTTCTTC. Translation: CASRTSGVSYNEQFF.

The chain links TRBV7-2 to TRBJ2-3; D uncertain. The CDR3 consists of 16 residues. Per germline, CDR1 SGHTA and CDR2 FQGNSA. V was pared by 5 bases and J by 4 bases, with 19 bases between. CDR3 DNA sequence: TGTGCCAGCAGCCCCCGGCGAGTGCGAGGAGCAGATACGCAGTATTTT. This encodes CASSPRRVRGADTQYF.

J is TRBJ1-1 and V is TRBV2; a weak D match, TRBD1 (6 bases). V was shortened by 8 bases and J by 11 bases, with 15 bases between the two germline ends. The length of the CDR3 is 11 residues. Germline CDR1 and CDR2: SNHLY and FYNNEI. The CDR3 region is CASGWNRDAFF. In DNA, the CDR3 is TGTGCCAGCGGATGGAACAGGGACGCTTTCTTT. The entire variable domain, with the rest obtained from reference TRBV2 and TRBJ1-1, is as follows: EPEVTQTPSHQVTQMGQEVILRCVPISNHLYFYWYRQILGQKVEFLVSFYNNEISEKSEIFDDQFSVERPDGSNFTLKIRSTKLEDSAMYFCASGWNRDAFFGQGTRLTVV.

The chain couples TRBV2 to TRBJ2-7; D perhaps matches TRBD1 (6 bases). Germline loops: CDR1 SNHLY, CDR2 FYNNEI. The CDR3 is 12 residues long. V gave up 6 bases and J gave up 2 bases, with 8 bases separating them. The CDR3 loop is CASSRDTYEQYF. CDR3 coding DNA: TGTGCCAGCAGCCGGGACACCTACGAGCAGTACTTC.

The chain has TRBV19 and TRBJ1-5; D is unresolved. Germline CDR1 is LNHDA and CDR2 is SQIVND (reference sequence). The CDR3 spans 15 residues. Trimming pared 6 bases from V and 2 bases from J, leaving 14 bases between. CDR3: CASSTGVVGNQPQHF. Written as DNA, the CDR3 is TGTGCCAGTAGCACCGGTGTCGTAGGCAATCAGCCCCAGCATTTT.

This clone has a single count. The chain combines TRBV2 with TRBJ1-1; 11 bases map to TRBD1. The CDR3 length is 15 residues. J lost 7 bases, V lost 2 bases, and 6 bases had no gene match. CDR1 is SNHLY and CDR2 is FYNNEI in the germline V gene. The CDR3: CASSEFGQGADEAFF. DNA of the CDR3: TGTGCCAGCAGTGAATTCGGACAGGGGGCAGATGAAGCTTTCTTT.